The clone carrying this T cell receptor delta chain was found a few times. TCRdb's entry gives the protein of a much larger clone, which mismatches this DNA's translation at residue 17, likely from a read error; the protein reported here is translated from the DNA. Gammadelta T cells were flow-sorted from PBMC into Vgamma9/Vdelta2+ and Vdelta2-negative populations for bulk analysis. This sample was included in a study of γδ T cells in repeated Plasmodium falciparum infection. Germline CDR1 reads GEAIGNYY; CDR2 reads EKD. CDR3 length equals 19 residues. TCRdb reran clone calling via CATT on the multiplex PCR reads. The table lists 75,000 to 95,000 delta-chain clones, over 0.75% of them singletons.

TRDV2 is the V gene, and the J gene was not called; no check of the table's D call, TRDD3, against the DNA was made. Sequenced input: gamma-delta T cells from blood. The clonotype was recovered from a pool of human donors (malaria-infected and uninfected, not separated). CDR3 in DNA: TGTGCCTGTGACACCCTACTACTGGGGGATACGGGTTCCACCGATAAACCCATCTTT. Encoded protein: CACDTLLLGDTGSTDKPIF.